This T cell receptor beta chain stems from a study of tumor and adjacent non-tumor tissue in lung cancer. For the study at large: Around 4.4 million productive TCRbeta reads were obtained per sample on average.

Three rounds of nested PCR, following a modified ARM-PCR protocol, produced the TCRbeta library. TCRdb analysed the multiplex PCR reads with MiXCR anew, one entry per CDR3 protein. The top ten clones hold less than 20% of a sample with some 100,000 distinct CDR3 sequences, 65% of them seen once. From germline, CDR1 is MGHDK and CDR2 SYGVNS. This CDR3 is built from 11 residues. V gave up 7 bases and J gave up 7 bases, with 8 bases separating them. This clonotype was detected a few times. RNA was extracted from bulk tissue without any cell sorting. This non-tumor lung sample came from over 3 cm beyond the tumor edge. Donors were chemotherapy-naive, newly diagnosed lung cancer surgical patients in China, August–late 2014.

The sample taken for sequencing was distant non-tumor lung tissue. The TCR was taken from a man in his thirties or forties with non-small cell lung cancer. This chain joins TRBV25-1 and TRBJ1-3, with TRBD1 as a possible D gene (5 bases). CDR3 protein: CASKRGNTIYF. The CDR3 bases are TGTGCCAGCAAACGGGGGAACACCATATATTTT.